This T cell receptor (beta chain) was identified during a study of cytomegalovirus exposure and HLA in healthy donors. Comments on this clone: Its specificity is unknown.

Overall study results and limits: The finding came from a later analysis; first-cohort TCR clusters tended to co-occur in the roughly 110 validation repertoires.

Profiling relied on immunoSEQ multiplex PCR, and the TCRdb table lists in-frame clones only, not all of them. The profile shows around 99,000 clones, 88% of them singletons. Germline loops: CDR1 LNHDA, CDR2 SQIVND (reference sequence). Deletions cut 4 bases from V and 2 bases from J, with 9 bases between. This CDR3 is 14 amino acids long. The chain recombines TRBV19 with TRBJ1-5; D not resolved. The sample was PBMCs. The clonotype originates from a woman younger than 30 in good health and CMV-seronegative. The CDR3 DNA sequence: TGTGCCAGTAGTAGGGCCGGGGGCAATCAGCCCCAGCATTTT. Its translation: CASSRAGGNQPQHF.